This is a list of T cell receptor beta chains from one sample in a study of T-cell memory formation after mild COVID-19. TCRdb independently ran MiXCR on the 5' RACE reads; one entry per CDR3 protein. The sample contains about 130,000 distinct CDR3 sequences, about 18% of which appear only once. What was sequenced was PBMCs or a T cell subset sorted from them (not recorded which). Receptor source: a man aged 18 to 30 who had mild COVID-19 (a few samples of this study predate the infection). Cell type and time point are not known. Both conserved end residues are part of each CDR3. The order of the fields is J gene, V gene, clone size, D gene, CDR3 protein, CDR3 DNA. The D gene is left open where the match is weak. Clone size is not always given. Where it is, it says once, few, many or a class for expanded clones.

TRBJ2-3	TRBV7-2	many	.	CASSFRGADTQYF	TGTGCCAGCAGCTTCAGGGGCGCAGATACGCAGTATTTT
TRBJ1-1	TRBV20-1	.	.	CSASPRVGNTEAFF	TGCAGTGCGAGCCCTCGGGTCGGGAACACTGAAGCTTTCTTT
TRBJ1-4	TRBV6-6	.	.	CASNRPATNEKLFF	TGTGCCAGCAATAGACCTGCAACTAATGAAAAACTGTTTTTT
TRBJ2-3	TRBV5-1	.	.	CASSFHRPSSTDTQYF	TGCGCCAGCAGCTTCCATCGACCGTCTAGCACAGATACGCAGTATTTT
TRBJ2-3	TRBV2	few	.	CASTLGGLADTDTQYF	TGTGCCAGCACCCTAGGGGGGCTAGCGGACACAGATACGCAGTATTTT
TRBJ1-4	TRBV24-1	.	.	CATSGREAGKLFF	TGTGCCACCAGTGGGAGAGAGGCTGGAAAACTGTTTTTT
TRBJ2-5	TRBV5-1	medium-sized	TRBD2	CASRTGLAGQTQYF	TGCGCCAGCAGGACCGGACTAGCGGGCCAGACCCAGTACTTC
TRBJ2-4	TRBV7-8	.	.	CASSPQTVLAKNIQYF	TGTGCCAGCAGCCCCCAGACTGTTCTAGCCAAAAACATTCAGTACTTC
TRBJ1-5	TRBV20-1	many	.	CSARVVRFRQPQHF	TGCAGTGCTAGAGTTGTCAGGTTTAGACAGCCCCAGCATTTT
TRBJ1-2	TRBV5-5	.	.	CASSLQTDYGYTF	TGTGCCAGCAGCCTCCAGACAGACTATGGCTACACCTTC
TRBJ2-1	TRBV30	few	.	CAWSRQSYNEQFF	TGTGCCTGGAGTAGGCAGAGCTACAATGAGCAGTTCTTC
TRBJ2-5	TRBV20-1	.	.	CSAPEWGKETQYF	TGCAGTGCGCCGGAGTGGGGGAAAGAGACCCAGTACTTC
TRBJ1-5	TRBV5-5	once	.	CASSLGHSNQPQHF	TGTGCCAGCAGCTTAGGTCATAGCAATCAGCCCCAGCATTTT
TRBJ1-1	TRBV18	.	TRBD1	CASSPSNGGQGAAFF	TGTGCCAGCTCACCGTCGAATGGGGGACAGGGGGCCGCTTTCTTT
TRBJ1-1	TRBV21-1	.	.	CASSKQGENAEAFF	TGTGCCAGCAGCAAACAGGGGGAGAACGCTGAAGCTTTCTTT
TRBJ1-2	TRBV6-6	few	.	CASRGGMDYGYTF	TGTGCCAGCAGGGGCGGTATGGACTATGGCTACACCTTC
TRBJ2-5	TRBV2	.	TRBD2	CASSEPAGGPRETQYF	TGTGCCAGCAGTGAACCAGCGGGGGGGCCTAGGGAGACCCAGTACTTC
TRBJ1-1	TRBV9	.	.	CASSASAGLLNTEAFF	TGTGCCAGCAGCGCCTCGGCCGGTCTATTGAACACTGAAGCTTTCTTT
TRBJ2-3	TRBV9	.	TRBD2	CASATSGGTADTQYF	TGTGCCAGCGCGACTAGCGGGGGGACTGCAGATACGCAGTATTTT
TRBJ2-3	TRBV9	few	.	CASSEGGQARTQYF	TGTGCCAGCAGCGAGGGAGGACAGGCAAGAACGCAGTATTTT
TRBJ2-2	TRBV12-3/TRBV12-4	.	TRBD1	CASSRGGQGTGELFF	TGTGCCAGCAGCCGCGGGGGACAGGGTACCGGGGAGCTGTTTTTT
TRBJ2-5	TRBV7-2	once	TRBD2	CASSPRAAGGQETQYF	TGTGCCAGCAGCCCCAGGGCAGCGGGGGGTCAGGAGACCCAGTACTTC
TRBJ2-3	TRBV7-2	few	TRBD1	CASSQGQGTDTQYF	TGTGCCAGCAGCCAGGGACAGGGGACAGATACGCAGTATTTT
TRBJ2-3	TRBV6-6	.	TRBD2	CASSRLAGTTDTQYF	TGTGCCAGCAGTAGACTAGCGGGGACCACAGATACGCAGTATTTT
TRBJ2-7	TRBV4-3	few	.	CASSQESLHRGQGGYEQYF	TGCGCCAGCAGCCAAGAGTCCCTTCACCGGGGCCAGGGGGGGTACGAGCAGTACTTC
TRBJ2-3	TRBV6-1	.	TRBD2	CASSEGTSHTDTQYF	TGTGCCAGCAGTGAAGGGACTAGCCACACAGATACGCAGTATTTT
TRBJ2-3	TRBV4-3	.	.	CASSQRAWGTNTDTQYF	TGCGCCAGCAGTCAAAGGGCTTGGGGGACGAACACAGATACGCAGTATTTT
TRBJ2-5	TRBV20-1	.	TRBD2	CSARAHSSGQETQYF	TGCAGTGCCAGAGCGCATTCTAGCGGTCAAGAGACCCAGTACTTC
TRBJ1-1	TRBV7-9	.	.	CASSLAGVTEAFF	TGTGCCAGCAGCTTAGCGGGGGTCACTGAAGCTTTCTTT
TRBJ2-1	TRBV6-6	.	TRBD2	CASTATWGGTSFF	TGTGCCAGCACCGCCACCTGGGGGGGTACTTCTTTCTTC
TRBJ2-5	TRBV24-1	few	TRBD1	CATSAGQGTLQETQYF	TGTGCCACCAGTGCAGGACAGGGGACCCTCCAAGAGACCCAGTACTTC
TRBJ2-2	TRBV5-1	.	TRBD1	CASSLIPGTGGTGELFF	TGCGCCAGCAGCCTGATCCCCGGGACAGGGGGCACCGGGGAGCTGTTTTTT
TRBJ2-5	TRBV7-9	few	.	CASSLFEDLGTQYF	TGTGCCAGCAGCTTATTCGAGGACCTCGGGACCCAGTACTTC
TRBJ1-2	TRBV4-3	.	.	CASSQDPGREAGYTF	TGCGCCAGCAGCCAAGATCCAGGGCGGGAGGCTGGCTACACCTTC
TRBJ1-5	TRBV20-1	.	.	CSAIPPGPPNQPQHF	TGCAGTGCTATCCCTCCGGGACCACCCAATCAGCCCCAGCATTTT
TRBJ2-5	TRBV29-1	few	TRBD1	CSIQVGRGRIGETQYF	TGCAGCATCCAAGTGGGTAGGGGGCGAATCGGGGAGACCCAGTACTTC
TRBJ1-5	TRBV7-2	.	.	CASSSPKAGQPQHF	TGTGCCAGCAGCTCCCCCAAGGCAGGTCAGCCCCAGCATTTT
TRBJ1-1	TRBV28	.	.	CASSYGGANTEAFF	TGTGCCAGCAGTTATGGGGGTGCGAACACTGAAGCTTTCTTT
TRBJ2-3	TRBV7-9	few	TRBD2	CASSYTGTSGTTDTQYF	TGTGCCAGCAGCTATACCGGGACTAGCGGGACCACAGATACGCAGTATTTT
TRBJ2-7	TRBV5-1	.	.	CASRIQGAAEQYF	TGCGCCAGCAGGATACAGGGAGCGGCCGAGCAGTACTTC
TRBJ1-1	TRBV6-5	.	TRBD1	CASRQGTEAFF	TGTGCCAGCAGACAGGGGACTGAAGCTTTCTTT
TRBJ2-3	TRBV7-3	few	.	CASSLGVDTQYF	TGTGCCAGCAGCTTGGGCGTAGATACGCAGTATTTT
TRBJ2-5	TRBV4-2	.	TRBD2	CASSLGVAGPGETQCF	TGTGCCAGCAGCCTAGGGGTAGCGGGGCCTGGGGAGACCCAGTGCTTC
TRBJ1-3	TRBV7-8	.	.	CASSLRVEAWGNTIYF	TGTGCCAGCAGCTTAAGGGTCGAAGCCTGGGGAAACACCATATATTTT
TRBJ2-6	TRBV9	many	.	CASSVVGLSSSGANVLTF	TGTGCCAGCAGCGTTGTAGGGCTTAGTTCCTCTGGGGCCAACGTCCTGACTTTC
TRBJ2-3	TRBV6-5	few	.	CASSPWRDLRTDTQYF	TGTGCCAGCAGTCCCTGGCGGGACCTACGCACAGATACGCAGTATTTT
TRBJ1-1	TRBV9	.	.	CASSATGNTEAFF	TGTGCCAGCAGCGCAACAGGGAACACTGAAGCTTTCTTT
TRBJ1-2	TRBV24-1	few	.	CATSDPIRTLNYGYTF	TGTGCCACCAGTGATCCCATACGTACTCTTAACTATGGCTACACCTTC
TRBJ2-3	TRBV4-1	.	.	CASSQDIRTDTQYF	TGCGCCAGCAGCCAGGACATTCGCACAGATACGCAGTATTTT
TRBJ2-1	TRBV15	few	.	CATSRAYTDEQFF	TGTGCCACCAGCAGAGCTTACACGGATGAGCAGTTCTTC
TRBJ1-1	TRBV5-1	few	TRBD1	CASSGTGGNTEAFF	TGCGCCAGCAGCGGGACAGGGGGGAACACTGAAGCTTTCTTT
TRBJ2-2	TRBV7-9	many	TRBD1	CASSFDRVPGELFF	TGTGCCAGCAGCTTTGACAGGGTCCCCGGGGAGCTGTTTTTT
TRBJ2-3	TRBV5-1	few	.	CASSLAIDTQYF	TGCGCCAGCAGCTTGGCCATAGATACGCAGTATTTT
TRBJ2-7	TRBV19	.	TRBD1	CASSRHLQGVGAYEQYF	TGTGCCAGTAGTCGACATCTACAGGGGGTTGGTGCCTACGAGCAGTACTTC